This T cell receptor (beta chain) originates from a study of OX40 agonist ivuxolimab in advanced cancers. Overall study context: The mean age was approximately 60 years, ranging from 23 to 79, with less than 90% of participants male.

Only in-frame clones appear in the TCRdb table, and some are missing; sequencing was by immunoSEQ multiplex PCR. The data hold 50,000 to 70,000 clones, with around four fifths observed a single time. The CDR3 length is 13 residues. The germline CDR1 and CDR2 sequences are KGHSH and LQKENI. V lost 0 bases and J 11 bases, leaving 13 bases between the germline ends. Study-level points and caveats: It was not determined which antigens were specifically recognized by the peripheral T cells that had undergone clonal expansion.

On this clone: Its antigen is unknown.

This clonotype was sampled from an adult with an advanced solid tumor such as melanoma, head and neck, liver or kidney cancer. Source: CD4+ or CD8+ T cells sorted from blood, taken in a trial of the OX40 agonist ivuxolimab. The chain carries TRBV18 and TRBJ1-1; D uncertain. For the CDR3, the DNA is TGTGCCAGCTCACCACCGGTAACGGAAGGGGCTTTCTTT. This translates into CASSPPVTEGAFF.